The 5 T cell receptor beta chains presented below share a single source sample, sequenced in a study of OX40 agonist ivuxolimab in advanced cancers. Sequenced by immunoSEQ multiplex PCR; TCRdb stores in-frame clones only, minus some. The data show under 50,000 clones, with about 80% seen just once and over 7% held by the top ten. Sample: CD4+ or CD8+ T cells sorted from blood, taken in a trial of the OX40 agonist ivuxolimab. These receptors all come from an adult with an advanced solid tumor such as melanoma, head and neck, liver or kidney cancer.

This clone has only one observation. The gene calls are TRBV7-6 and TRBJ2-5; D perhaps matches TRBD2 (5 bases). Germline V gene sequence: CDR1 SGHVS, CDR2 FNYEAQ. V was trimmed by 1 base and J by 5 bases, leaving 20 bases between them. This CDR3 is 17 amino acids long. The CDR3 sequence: CASSLGVARAVGETQYF. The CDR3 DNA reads TGTGCCAGCAGCTTAGGAGTAGCGCGAGCCGTCGGGGAGACCCAGTACTTC.

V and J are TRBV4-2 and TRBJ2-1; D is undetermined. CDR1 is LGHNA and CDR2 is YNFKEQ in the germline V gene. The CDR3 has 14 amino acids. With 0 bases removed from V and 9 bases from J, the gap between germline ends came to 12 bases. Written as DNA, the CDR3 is TGTGCCAGCAGCCAAGATCCCTTTCAGAGTGAGCAGTTCTTC. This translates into CASSQDPFQSEQFF.

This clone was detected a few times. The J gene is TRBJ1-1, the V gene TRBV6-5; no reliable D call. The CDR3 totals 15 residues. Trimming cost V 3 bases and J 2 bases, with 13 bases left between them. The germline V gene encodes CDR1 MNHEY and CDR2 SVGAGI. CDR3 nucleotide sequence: TGTGCCAGCAGTTATCAAGGATGGGGAAACACTGAAGCTTTCTTT. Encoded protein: CASSYQGWGNTEAFF.

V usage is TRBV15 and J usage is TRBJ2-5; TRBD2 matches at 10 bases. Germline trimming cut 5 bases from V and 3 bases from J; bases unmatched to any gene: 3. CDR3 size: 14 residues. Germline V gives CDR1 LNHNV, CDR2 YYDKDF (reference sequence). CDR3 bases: TGTGCCACCAGCCCTGGACTAGCGGAAGAGACCCAGTACTTC. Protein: CATSPGLAEETQYF.

In DNA, the CDR3 is TGCGCCAGCAGCCAAGATAGGGAGGGACAGGGATTCTATGGCTACACCTTC. Its protein product is CASSQDREGQGFYGYTF. The chain is built from TRBV4-3 and TRBJ1-2; 9 bases fit TRBD1. The germline V gene encodes CDR1 LGHNA and CDR2 YSLEER. The ends lost 0 bases at V and 4 bases at J; junction bases unmatched: 9. The CDR3 spans 17 residues.